Below, 16 T cell receptor beta chains from the same sample are listed, as sequenced in a study of T cell responses to AZD1222 COVID-19 vaccine. Clones were sequenced by immunoSEQ multiplex PCR, and TCRdb holds only the in-frame ones, with some missing. The sample shows 55,000 to 75,000 clones, about four fifths of them seen only once. This specimen consisted of peripheral blood, obtained on day 0 of MenACWY control vaccination. These receptors were taken from an adult in good health.

Remarks on this clone: The identical CDR3 is also encoded by other nucleotide sequences in the sample. V gene TRBV19 combines with J gene TRBJ2-2, with D hard to call. Trimming shortened V by 3 bases and J by 1 base, and 6 bases separated the two germline ends. This CDR3 has 14 amino acids. Germline V gives CDR1 LNHDA, CDR2 SQIVND (reference sequence). CDR3 sequence (DNA): TGTGCCAGTAGTATTAGACAGAACACCGGGGAGCTGTTTTTT. Protein: CASSIRQNTGELFF.

V gene TRBV10-3 combines with J gene TRBJ2-7; possibly TRBD1 for D (6 bases). Trimming pared 4 bases from V and 2 bases from J, leaving 12 bases between. Germline lookup yields CDR1 ENHRY and CDR2 SYGVKD. The CDR3 extends over 14 amino acids. This CDR3 is CAISAAGAPYEQYF. The DNA of the CDR3 is TGTGCCATCAGTGCTGCAGGGGCCCCCTACGAGCAGTACTTC.

This chain links TRBV5-4 with TRBJ1-2, with 7 bases lining up with TRBD1. The length of the CDR3 is 15 residues. V dropped 6 bases and J dropped 7; count of bases not matched to a gene: 15. CDR1 SGHNT and CDR2 YYREEE come from the germline V gene (reference sequence). The CDR3 DNA is TGTGCCAGCAACAAAGAAGGGGGCAGAGGCCCTGGCTACACCTTC. Encoded protein: CASNKEGGRGPGYTF.

The chain joins TRBV7-9 to TRBJ2-7; D is undetermined. The V end was cut by 6 bases, the J end by 6 bases, with 9 bases between. This CDR3 comprises 11 residues. The V gene's germline CDR1 is SEHNR and CDR2 FQNEAQ (reference sequence). CDR3 region: CASRSAGEQYF. The CDR3 nucleotides are TGTGCCAGCAGGTCTGCAGGCGAGCAGTACTTC.

The chain recombines TRBV5-8 with TRBJ2-7; D may be TRBD1 or TRBD2 (5 bases each). The CDR3 length is 16 residues. V gave up 0 bases and J gave up 3 bases, with 16 bases separating them. Per germline, CDR1 SGHTS and CDR2 YDEGEE. The CDR3 DNA follows: TGTGCCAGCAGCTTGGATCGGTGGGACGGGGACTACGAGCAGTACTTC. This codes for CASSLDRWDGDYEQYF.

This sequence joins TRBV19 and TRBJ1-3, with 7 bases identical to TRBD1. The V gene end was trimmed by 9 bases and the J gene end by 1 base; junction bases not matched to a gene: 3. Germline V gene sequence: CDR1 LNHDA, CDR2 SQIVND (reference sequence). The CDR3 is 13 residues long. CDR3 in amino acids: CARHRGSGNTIYF. In nucleotides, the CDR3 is TGTGCCAGGCACAGGGGATCTGGAAACACCATATATTTT. The full variable domain, with the rest looked up from reference TRBV19 and TRBJ1-3, is DGGITQSPKYLFRKEGQNVTLSCEQNLNHDAMYWYRQDPGQGLRLIYYSQIVNDFQKGDIAEGYSVSREKKESFPLTVTSAQKNPTAFYLCARHRGSGNTIYFGEGSWLTVV.

This chain connects TRBV29-1 to TRBJ2-7, with 8 bases aligning to TRBD2. The CDR3 extends over 12 amino acids. Germline-derived CDR1 and CDR2 are SQVTM and ANQGSEA. V shed 4 bases, J shed 6 bases, and the junction held 5 bases outside the gene matches. In DNA, the CDR3 is TGCAGCGTTGCAAGCGGGAGTGGCGAGCAGTACTTC. Its translation: CSVASGSGEQYF.

The J gene is TRBJ1-1, the V gene TRBV7-3; no definite D call. Germline values: CDR1 SGHTA, CDR2 FQGTGA. Trimming shortened V by 5 bases and J by 3 bases, and 4 bases separated the two germline ends. The CDR3 covers 11 residues. CDR3: CASSADTEAFF. For the CDR3, the DNA is TGTGCCAGCAGCGCGGACACTGAAGCTTTCTTT.

This clone was counted a few times. The genes are TRBV25-1 and TRBJ1-6, with D tentatively TRBD1 (5 bases). From germline, CDR1 is MGHDK and CDR2 SYGVNS. With 5 bases removed from V and 7 bases from J, the gap between germline ends came to 18 bases. This CDR3 spans 16 amino acids. The CDR3 region is CASSSTSGRGNSPLHF. CDR3 coding DNA: TGTGCCAGCAGTTCAACTTCGGGGAGGGGAAATTCACCCCTCCACTTT.

The V call is TRBV30, the J call TRBJ1-2, with D maybe TRBD1 (6 bases). With 5 bases removed from V and 7 bases from J, the gap between germline ends came to 14 bases. The CDR3 runs 12 residues. The germline gives CDR1 GTSNPN, CDR2 SVGIG (reference sequence). The CDR3 nucleotides read TGTGCCTGGGGCACAGGGAGGGGTGGCTACACCTTC. It yields the protein CAWGTGRGGYTF.

The rearrangement uses TRBV6-2 or TRBV6-3 and TRBJ2-7; D call uncertain. The CDR3 covers 12 residues. V was cut by 6 bases and J by 1 base, with 7 bases left in between. In germline, CDR1 is MNHEY, CDR2 SVGEGT. The CDR3 region is CASSPNSYEQYF. Written as DNA, the CDR3 is TGTGCCAGCAGCCCTAATTCCTACGAGCAGTACTTC.

CDR3 protein: CASSMDRVNYGYTF. Written as DNA, the CDR3 is TGTGCCTCCTCTATGGACAGGGTAAACTATGGCTACACCTTC. The J gene is TRBJ1-2, the V gene TRBV30; 8 positions match TRBD1. Trimming took 7 bases from V and 2 from J; bases not matched to a gene: 9. CDR1 is GTSNPN and CDR2 is SVGIG in the germline V gene (reference sequence). The CDR3 runs to 14 residues.

The J gene is TRBJ2-1, the V gene TRBV2; tentative D call: TRBD1 (6 bases). Looked up from germline, CDR1 is SNHLY and CDR2 is FYNNEI. Deletions cut 6 bases from V and 8 bases from J, with 14 bases between. The CDR3 loop spans 13 amino acids. This CDR3 reads CASRPQGKDEQFF. The CDR3, as DNA: TGTGCCAGCAGACCACAGGGTAAGGATGAGCAGTTCTTC.

Only a few counts were recorded for this clone. The CDR3 bases are TGCGCCAGCAGTCGGGACAGGGATCGGGAAAAACTGTTTTTT. It yields the protein CASSRDRDREKLFF. The chain combines TRBV5-1 with TRBJ1-4, with 9 bases lining up with TRBD1. V trimming: 5 bases; J trimming: 8 bases; junction bases outside the gene matches: 7. The CDR3 extends over 14 amino acids. The V gene's germline CDR1 is SGHRS and CDR2 YFSETQ.

This chain uses TRBV30 with TRBJ2-2, with D possibly being TRBD2 (5 bases). The CDR3 is 14 residues long. In germline, CDR1 is GTSNPN, CDR2 SVGIG (reference sequence). The CDR3 DNA sequence: TGTGCTTCGAAGGTCCAGCGGTTCACCGGGGAGCTGTTTTTT. Amino acids: CASKVQRFTGELFF.

This sequence joins TRBV28 and TRBJ1-1; D call uncertain. Germline CDR1 and CDR2: MDHEN and SYDVKM. V was shortened by 5 bases and J by 5 bases, with 15 bases between the two germline ends. The CDR3 has 14 residues. CDR3 sequence reads: CASSPRMSETEAFF. The CDR3 nucleotides are TGTGCCAGCAGTCCCCGTATGTCGGAAACTGAAGCTTTCTTT.